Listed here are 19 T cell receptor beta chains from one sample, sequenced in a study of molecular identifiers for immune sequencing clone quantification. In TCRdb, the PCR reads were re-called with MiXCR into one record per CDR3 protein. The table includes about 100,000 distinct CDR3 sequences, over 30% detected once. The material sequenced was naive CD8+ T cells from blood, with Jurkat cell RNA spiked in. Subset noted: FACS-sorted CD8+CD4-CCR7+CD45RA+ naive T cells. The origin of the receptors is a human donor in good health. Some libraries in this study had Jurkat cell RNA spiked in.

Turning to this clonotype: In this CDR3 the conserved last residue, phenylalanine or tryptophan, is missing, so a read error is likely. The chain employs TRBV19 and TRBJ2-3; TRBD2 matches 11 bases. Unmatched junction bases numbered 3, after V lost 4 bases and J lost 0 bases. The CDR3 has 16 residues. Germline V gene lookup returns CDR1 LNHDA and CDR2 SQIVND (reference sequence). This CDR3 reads CASSKGLADSTDTQYY. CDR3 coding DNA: TGTGCCAGTAGTAAGGGACTAGCGGATAGCACAGATACGCAGTATTAT.

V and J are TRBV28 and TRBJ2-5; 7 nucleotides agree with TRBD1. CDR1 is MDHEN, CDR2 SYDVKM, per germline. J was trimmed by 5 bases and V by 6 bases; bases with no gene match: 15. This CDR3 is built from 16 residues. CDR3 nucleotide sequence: TGTGCCAGCAGCCCTTTAGACAGGGCCCTCGGTGAGACCCAGTACTTC. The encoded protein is CASSPLDRALGETQYF.

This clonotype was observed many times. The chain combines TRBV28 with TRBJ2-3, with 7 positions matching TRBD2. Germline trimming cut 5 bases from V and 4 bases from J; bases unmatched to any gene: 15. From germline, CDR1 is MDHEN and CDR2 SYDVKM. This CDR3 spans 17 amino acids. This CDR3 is CASSRRGWRERSDTQYF. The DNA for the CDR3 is TGTGCCAGCAGTCGACGGGGATGGCGGGAGAGGTCAGATACGCAGTATTTT.

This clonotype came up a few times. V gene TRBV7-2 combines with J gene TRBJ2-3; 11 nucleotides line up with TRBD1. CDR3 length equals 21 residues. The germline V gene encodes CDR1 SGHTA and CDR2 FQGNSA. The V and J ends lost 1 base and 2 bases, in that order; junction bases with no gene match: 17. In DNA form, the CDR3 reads TGTGCCAGCAGCTTAGGTGGCTGGACAGGGGGCCTAGCCCATCCCACAGATACGCAGTATTTT. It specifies CASSLGGWTGGLAHPTDTQYF.

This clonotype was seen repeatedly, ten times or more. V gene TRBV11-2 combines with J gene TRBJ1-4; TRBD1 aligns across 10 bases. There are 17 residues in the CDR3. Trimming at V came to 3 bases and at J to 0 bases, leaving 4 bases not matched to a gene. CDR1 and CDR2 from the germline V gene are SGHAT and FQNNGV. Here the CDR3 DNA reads TGTGCCAGCAGCTTTGGGACAGGGGAGGCAACTAATGAAAAACTGTTTTTT. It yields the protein CASSFGTGEATNEKLFF.

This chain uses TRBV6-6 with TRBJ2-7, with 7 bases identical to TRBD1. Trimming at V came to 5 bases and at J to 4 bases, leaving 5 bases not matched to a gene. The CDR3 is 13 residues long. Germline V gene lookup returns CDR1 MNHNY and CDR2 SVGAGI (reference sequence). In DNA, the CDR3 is TGTGCCAGCAGTCACGGGACAGTTTACGAGCAGTACTTC. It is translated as CASSHGTVYEQYF.

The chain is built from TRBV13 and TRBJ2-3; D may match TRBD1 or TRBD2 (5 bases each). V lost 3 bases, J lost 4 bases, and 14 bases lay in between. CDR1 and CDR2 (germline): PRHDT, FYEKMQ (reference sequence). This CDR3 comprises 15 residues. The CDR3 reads CASSLAGRFSDTQYF. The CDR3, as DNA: TGTGCCAGCAGCTTGGCAGGGAGATTTTCAGATACGCAGTATTTT.

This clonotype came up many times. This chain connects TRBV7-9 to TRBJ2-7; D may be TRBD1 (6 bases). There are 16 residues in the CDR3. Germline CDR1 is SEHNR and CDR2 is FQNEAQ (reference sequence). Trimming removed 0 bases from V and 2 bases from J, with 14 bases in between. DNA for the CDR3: TGTGCCAGCAGCTTAGCGCATACAGGGAAAACCTACGAGCAGTACTTC. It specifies CASSLAHTGKTYEQYF.

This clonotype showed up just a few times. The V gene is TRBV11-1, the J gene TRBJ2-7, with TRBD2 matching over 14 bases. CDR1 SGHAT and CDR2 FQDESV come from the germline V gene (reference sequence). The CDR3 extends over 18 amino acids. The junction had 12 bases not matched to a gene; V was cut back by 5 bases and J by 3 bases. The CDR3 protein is CASSRRWGLAGVDYEQYF. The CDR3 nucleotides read TGTGCCAGCAGCCGTCGTTGGGGACTAGCGGGAGTGGACTACGAGCAGTACTTC.

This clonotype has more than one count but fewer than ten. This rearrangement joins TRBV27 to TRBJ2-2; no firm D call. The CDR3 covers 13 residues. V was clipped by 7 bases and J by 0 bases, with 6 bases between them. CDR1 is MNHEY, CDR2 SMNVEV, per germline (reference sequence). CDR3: CASNPTNTGELFF. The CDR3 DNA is TGTGCCAGCAATCCTACGAACACCGGGGAGCTGTTTTTT.

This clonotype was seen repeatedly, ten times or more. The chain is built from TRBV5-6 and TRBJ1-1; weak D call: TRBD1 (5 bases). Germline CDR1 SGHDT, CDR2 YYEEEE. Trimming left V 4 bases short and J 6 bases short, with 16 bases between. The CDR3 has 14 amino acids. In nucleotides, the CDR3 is TGTGCCAGCAGCGAACGCAACAGGTACGCTGAAGCTTTCTTT. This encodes CASSERNRYAEAFF.

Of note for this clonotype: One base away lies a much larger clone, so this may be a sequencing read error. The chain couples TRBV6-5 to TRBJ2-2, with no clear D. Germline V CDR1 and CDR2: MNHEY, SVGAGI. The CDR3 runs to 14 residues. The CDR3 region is CASSYGQLTGQLFF. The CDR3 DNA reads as TGTGCCAGCAGTTACGGTCAACTCACCGGGCAGCTGTTTTTT.

CDR3 DNA sequence: TGTGCCAGCAGTAAATCCCAGCTAGCCCCCTACAATGAGCAGTTCTTC. Translation gives CASSKSQLAPYNEQFF. The chain has TRBV6-5 and TRBJ2-1, with a possible D match to TRBD2 (5 bases). The V end lost 5 bases, the J end lost 2 bases, and 16 bases lay between the germline ends. Germline CDR1 is MNHEY and CDR2 is SVGAGI. This CDR3 contains 16 residues.

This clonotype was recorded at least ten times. In DNA, the CDR3 is TGTGCCACCAGTGATCCCGCTAGCGGCCCCTACAATGAGCAGTTCTTC. Protein: CATSDPASGPYNEQFF. This chain uses TRBV24-1 with TRBJ2-1; 7 bases match TRBD2. The germline V gene has CDR1 KGHDR and CDR2 SFDVKD. The CDR3 is made up of 16 amino acids. Losses at the gene ends were 3 bases for V and 2 bases for J; bases not matched to a gene: 6.

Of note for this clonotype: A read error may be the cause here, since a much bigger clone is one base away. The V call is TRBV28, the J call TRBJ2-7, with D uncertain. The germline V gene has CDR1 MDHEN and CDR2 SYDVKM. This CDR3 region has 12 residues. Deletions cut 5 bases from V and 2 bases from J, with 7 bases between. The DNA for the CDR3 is TGTGCCAGCAGTCCGAATACCTACGAGCAGTACTTC. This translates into CASSPNTYEQYF. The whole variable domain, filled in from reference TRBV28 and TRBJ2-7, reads DVKVTQSSRYLVKRTGEKVFLECVQDMDHENMFWYRQDPGLGLRLIYFSYDVKMKEKGDIPEGYSVSREKKERFSLILESASTNQTSMYLCASSPNTYEQYFGPGTRLTVT.

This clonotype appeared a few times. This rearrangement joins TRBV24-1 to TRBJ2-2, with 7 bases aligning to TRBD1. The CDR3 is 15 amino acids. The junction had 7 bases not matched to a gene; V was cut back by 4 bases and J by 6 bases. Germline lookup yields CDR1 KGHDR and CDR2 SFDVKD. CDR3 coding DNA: TGTGCCACCAGTGACCGCACAGGGGTTGCCGGGGAGCTGTTTTTT. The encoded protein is CATSDRTGVAGELFF.

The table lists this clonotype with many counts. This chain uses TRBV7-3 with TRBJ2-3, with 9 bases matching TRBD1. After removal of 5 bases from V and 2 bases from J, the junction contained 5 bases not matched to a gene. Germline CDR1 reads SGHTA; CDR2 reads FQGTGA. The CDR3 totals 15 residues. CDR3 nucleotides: TGTGCCAGCAGCCCCGGGACAGGGTCCACAGATACGCAGTATTTT. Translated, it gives CASSPGTGSTDTQYF.

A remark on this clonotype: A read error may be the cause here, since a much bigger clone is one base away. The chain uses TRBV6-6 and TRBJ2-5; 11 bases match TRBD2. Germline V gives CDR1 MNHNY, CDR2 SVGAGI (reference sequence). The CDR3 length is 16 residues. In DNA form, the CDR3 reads TGTGCCAGCAGCACCCTAGCGGGAGGTCCACAAGGGACCCAGTACTTC. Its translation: CASSTLAGGPQGTQYF.

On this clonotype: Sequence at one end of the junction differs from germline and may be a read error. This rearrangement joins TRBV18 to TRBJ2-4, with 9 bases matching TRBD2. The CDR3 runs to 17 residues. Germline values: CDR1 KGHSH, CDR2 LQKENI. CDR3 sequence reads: CANSPLAGEFPKNIQYF. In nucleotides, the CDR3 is TGTGCCAACTCACCTTTAGCGGGAGAATTCCCCAAAAACATTCAGTACTTC.